A single TCR beta chain is shown here with its context. Primers: 60 Vbeta forward and 13 Jbeta reverse. TCRdb's copy holds only in-frame clones and misses some; the assay was immunoSEQ multiplex PCR. Counted here are some 100,000 clones, approximately 68% occurring once; the ten biggest clones make up less than 5%. The sample comes from a study of cytomegalovirus exposure and HLA in healthy donors. This CDR3 region has 17 residues. After removal of 2 bases from V and 4 bases from J, the junction contained 12 bases not matched to a gene. Germline assignment: CDR1 MNHEY and CDR2 SMNVEV (reference sequence).

The chain uses TRBV27 and TRBJ1-2, with TRBD1 matching over 8 bases. The receptor was isolated from a woman aged 18-29 years in good health and CMV-seropositive. The source material was PBMCs. The CDR3: CASSLGSGQGRGYGYTF. The CDR3 DNA is TGTGCCAGCAGTTTAGGTAGCGGACAGGGAAGAGGCTATGGCTACACCTTC.